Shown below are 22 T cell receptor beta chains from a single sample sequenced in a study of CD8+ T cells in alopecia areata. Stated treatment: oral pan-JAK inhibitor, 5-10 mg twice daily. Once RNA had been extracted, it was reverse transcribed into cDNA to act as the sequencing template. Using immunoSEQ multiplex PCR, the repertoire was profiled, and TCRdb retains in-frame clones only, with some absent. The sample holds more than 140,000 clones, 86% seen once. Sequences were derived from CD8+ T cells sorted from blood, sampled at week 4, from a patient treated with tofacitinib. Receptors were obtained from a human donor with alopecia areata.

CDR3 loop: CASDLGRGDEAFF. The CDR3, as DNA: TGTGCCAGTGACCTGGGAAGGGGGGATGAAGCTTTCTTT. The chain joins TRBV2 to TRBJ1-1; D perhaps matches TRBD1 (6 bases). Germline loops: CDR1 SNHLY, CDR2 FYNNEI. Trimming took off 9 bases at V and 7 bases at J, with 18 bases between the two ends. The CDR3 has 13 residues.

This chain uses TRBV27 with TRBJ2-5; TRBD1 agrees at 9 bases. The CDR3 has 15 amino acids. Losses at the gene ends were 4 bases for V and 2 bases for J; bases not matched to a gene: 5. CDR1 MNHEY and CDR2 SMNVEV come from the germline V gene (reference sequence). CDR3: CASSWGTGFQETQYF. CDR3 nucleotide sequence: TGTGCCAGCAGTTGGGGGACAGGGTTTCAAGAGACCCAGTACTTC.

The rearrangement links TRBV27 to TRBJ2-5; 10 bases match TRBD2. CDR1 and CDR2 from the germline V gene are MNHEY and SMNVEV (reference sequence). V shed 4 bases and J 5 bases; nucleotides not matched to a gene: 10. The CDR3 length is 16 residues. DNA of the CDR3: TGTGCCAGCAGTTCCTCAGCGGGAGGGAGGTCGGAGACCCAGTACTTC. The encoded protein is CASSSSAGGRSETQYF.

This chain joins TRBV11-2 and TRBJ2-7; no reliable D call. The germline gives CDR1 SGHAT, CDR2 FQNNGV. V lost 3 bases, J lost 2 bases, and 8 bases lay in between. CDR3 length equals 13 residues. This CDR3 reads CASSLSTTYEQYF. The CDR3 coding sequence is TGTGCCAGCAGCTTGAGCACCACCTACGAGCAGTACTTC.

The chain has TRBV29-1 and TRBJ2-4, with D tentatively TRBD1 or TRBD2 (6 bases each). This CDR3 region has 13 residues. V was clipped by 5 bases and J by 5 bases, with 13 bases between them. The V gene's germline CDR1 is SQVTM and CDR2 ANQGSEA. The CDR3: CSVSAGQENIQYF. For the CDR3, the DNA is TGCAGCGTTAGTGCGGGACAAGAAAACATTCAGTACTTC.

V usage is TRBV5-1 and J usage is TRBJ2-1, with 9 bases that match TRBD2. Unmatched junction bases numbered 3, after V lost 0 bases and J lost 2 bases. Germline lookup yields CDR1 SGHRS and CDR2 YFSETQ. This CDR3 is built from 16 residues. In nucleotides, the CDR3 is TGCGCCAGCAGCTTGGAGGCTAGCGGGGCCTACAATGAGCAGTTCTTC. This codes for CASSLEASGAYNEQFF.

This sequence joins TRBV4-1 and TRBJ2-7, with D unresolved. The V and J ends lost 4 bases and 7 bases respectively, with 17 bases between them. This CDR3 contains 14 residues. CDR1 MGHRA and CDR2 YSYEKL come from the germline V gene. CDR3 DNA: TGCGCCAGCAGCCTCCAGGTCCTATGGGAAGAGCAGTACTTC. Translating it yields CASSLQVLWEEQYF.

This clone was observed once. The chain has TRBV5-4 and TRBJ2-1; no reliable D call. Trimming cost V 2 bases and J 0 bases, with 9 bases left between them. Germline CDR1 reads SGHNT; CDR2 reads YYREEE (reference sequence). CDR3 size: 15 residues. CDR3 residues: CASSLRFSSYNEQFF. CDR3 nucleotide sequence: TGTGCCAGCAGCTTAAGGTTTAGCTCCTACAATGAGCAGTTCTTC.

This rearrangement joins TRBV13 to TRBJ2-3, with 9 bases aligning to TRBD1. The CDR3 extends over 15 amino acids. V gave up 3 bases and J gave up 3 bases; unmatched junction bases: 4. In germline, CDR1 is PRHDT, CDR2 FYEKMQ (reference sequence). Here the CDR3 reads CASSFLGQGTDTQYF. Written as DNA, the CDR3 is TGTGCCAGCAGCTTCCTGGGACAGGGAACAGATACGCAGTATTTT. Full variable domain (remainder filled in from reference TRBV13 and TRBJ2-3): AAGVIQSPRHLIKEKRETATLKCYPIPRHDTVYWYQQGPGQDPQFLISFYEKMQSDKGSIPDRFSAQQFSDYHSELNMSSLELGDSALYFCASSFLGQGTDTQYFGPGTRLTVL.

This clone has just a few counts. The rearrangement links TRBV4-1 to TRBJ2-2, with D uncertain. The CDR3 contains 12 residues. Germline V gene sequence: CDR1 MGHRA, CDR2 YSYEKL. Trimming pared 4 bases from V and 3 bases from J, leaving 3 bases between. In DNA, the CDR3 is TGCGCCAGCAGCCTTCACACCGGGGAGCTGTTTTTT. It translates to CASSLHTGELFF.

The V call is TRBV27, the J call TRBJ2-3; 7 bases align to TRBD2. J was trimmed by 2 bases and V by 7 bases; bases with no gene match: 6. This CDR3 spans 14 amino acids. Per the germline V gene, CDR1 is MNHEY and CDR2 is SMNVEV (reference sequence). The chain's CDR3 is CASTIGRVTDTQYF. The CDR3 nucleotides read TGTGCCAGCACCATAGGGAGGGTCACAGATACGCAGTATTTT.

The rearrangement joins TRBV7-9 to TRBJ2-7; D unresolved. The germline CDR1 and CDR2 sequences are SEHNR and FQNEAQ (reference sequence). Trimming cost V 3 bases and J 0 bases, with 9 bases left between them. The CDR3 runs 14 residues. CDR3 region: CASSFSSSSYEQYF. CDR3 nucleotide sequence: TGTGCCAGCAGCTTTTCGTCGAGCTCCTACGAGCAGTACTTC. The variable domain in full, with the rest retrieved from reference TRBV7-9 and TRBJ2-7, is DTGVSQNPRHKITKRGQNVTFRCDPISEHNRLYWYRQTLGQGPEFLTYFQNEAQLEKSRLLSDRFSAERPKGSFSTLEIQRTEQGDSAMYLCASSFSSSSYEQYFGPGTRLTVT.

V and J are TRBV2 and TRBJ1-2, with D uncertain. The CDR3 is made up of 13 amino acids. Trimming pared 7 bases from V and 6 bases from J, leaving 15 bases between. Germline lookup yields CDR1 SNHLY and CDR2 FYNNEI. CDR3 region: CASTLAGNDGYTF. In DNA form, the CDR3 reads TGTGCCAGCACCTTGGCGGGGAACGATGGCTACACCTTC.

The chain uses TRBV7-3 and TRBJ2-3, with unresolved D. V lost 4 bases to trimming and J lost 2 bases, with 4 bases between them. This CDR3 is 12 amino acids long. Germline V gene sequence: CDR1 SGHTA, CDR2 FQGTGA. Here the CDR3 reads CASSSPTDTQYF. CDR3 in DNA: TGTGCCAGCAGCTCTCCCACAGATACGCAGTATTTT.

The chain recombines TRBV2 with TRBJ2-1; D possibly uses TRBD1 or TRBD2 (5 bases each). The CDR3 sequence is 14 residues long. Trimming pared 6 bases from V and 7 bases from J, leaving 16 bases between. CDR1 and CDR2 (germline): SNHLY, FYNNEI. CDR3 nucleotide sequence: TGTGCCAGCAGGAGAATCGGGACCACTAATGAGCAGTTCTTC. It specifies CASRRIGTTNEQFF.

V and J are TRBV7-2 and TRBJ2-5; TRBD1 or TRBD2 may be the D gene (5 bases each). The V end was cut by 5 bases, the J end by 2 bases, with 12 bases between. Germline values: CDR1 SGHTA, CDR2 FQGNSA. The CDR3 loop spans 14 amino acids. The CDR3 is CASSTGRIQETQYF. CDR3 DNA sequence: TGTGCCAGCAGCACGGGACGGATACAAGAGACCCAGTACTTC.

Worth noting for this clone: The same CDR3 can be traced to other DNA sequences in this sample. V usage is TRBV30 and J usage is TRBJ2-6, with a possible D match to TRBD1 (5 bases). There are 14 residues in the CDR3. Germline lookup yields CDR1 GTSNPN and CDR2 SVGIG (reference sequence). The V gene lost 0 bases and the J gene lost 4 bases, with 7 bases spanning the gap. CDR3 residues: CAWSVGAGANVLTF. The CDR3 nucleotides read TGTGCCTGGAGTGTAGGGGCCGGGGCCAACGTCCTGACTTTC.

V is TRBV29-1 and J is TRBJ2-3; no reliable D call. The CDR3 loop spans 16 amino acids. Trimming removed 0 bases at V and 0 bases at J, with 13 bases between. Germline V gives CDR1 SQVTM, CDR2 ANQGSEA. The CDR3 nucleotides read TGCAGCGTTGAAGAACGGAGCCAACCTAGCACAGATACGCAGTATTTT. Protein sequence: CSVEERSQPSTDTQYF.

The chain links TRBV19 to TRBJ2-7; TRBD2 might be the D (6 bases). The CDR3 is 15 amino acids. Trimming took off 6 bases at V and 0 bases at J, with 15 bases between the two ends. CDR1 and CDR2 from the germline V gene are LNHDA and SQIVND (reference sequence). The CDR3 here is CASSYSGESSYEQYF. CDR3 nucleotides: TGTGCCAGTAGCTACTCGGGGGAGAGCTCCTACGAGCAGTACTTC.

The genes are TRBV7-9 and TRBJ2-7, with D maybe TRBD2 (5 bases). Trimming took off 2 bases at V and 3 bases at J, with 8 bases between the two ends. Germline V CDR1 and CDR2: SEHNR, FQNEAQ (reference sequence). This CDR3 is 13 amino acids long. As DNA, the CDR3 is TGTGCCAGCAGCTTAATCCGGGGCTACGAGCAGTACTTC. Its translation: CASSLIRGYEQYF.

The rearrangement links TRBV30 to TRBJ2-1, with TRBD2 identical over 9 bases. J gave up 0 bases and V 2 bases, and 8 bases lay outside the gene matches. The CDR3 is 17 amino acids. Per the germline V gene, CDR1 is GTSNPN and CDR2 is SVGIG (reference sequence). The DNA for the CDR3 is TGTGCCTGGAGTCTGTGGCCTAGCGGGGTCTCCTACAATGAGCAGTTCTTC. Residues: CAWSLWPSGVSYNEQFF.

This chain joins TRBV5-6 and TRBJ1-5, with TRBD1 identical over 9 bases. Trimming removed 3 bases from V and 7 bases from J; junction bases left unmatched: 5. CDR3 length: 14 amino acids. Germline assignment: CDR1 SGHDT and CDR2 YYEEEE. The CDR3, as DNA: TGTGCCAGCAGCTCCGGGACAGGGTTACAGCCCCAGCATTTT. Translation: CASSSGTGLQPQHF. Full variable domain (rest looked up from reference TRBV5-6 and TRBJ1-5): DAGVTQSPTHLIKTRGQQVTLRCSPKSGHDTVSWYQQALGQGPQFIFQYYEEEERQRGNFPDRFSGHQFPNYSSELNVNALLLGDSALYLCASSSGTGLQPQHFGDGTRLSIL.